A selection of T cell receptor beta chains follows, all from one sample in a study of cytomegalovirus exposure and HLA in healthy donors. Some clones are missing from TCRdb's copy, which holds only in-frame ones; the method was immunoSEQ multiplex PCR. The profile shows more than 95,000 clones, 80% of them singletons. Sequenced material: PBMCs. The source is a young man in good health and CMV-seropositive. The CDR3 runs from the conserved cysteine through the conserved F or W. A D gene is named only where the DNA matches it firmly. Not every row has a clone size; where given, it reads once, few, many or a size class.

abundance	j_gene	v_gene	d_gene	len	CDR3nt	CDR3aa
.	TRBJ2-3	TRBV5-1	.	16	TGCGCCAGCAAGCCCCCGGGACAATCTAGCACAGATACGCAGTATTTT	CASKPPGQSSTDTQYF
.	TRBJ1-1	TRBV7-2	TRBD1	15	TGTGCCAGCAGCACCCATACAGGGGTTAACACTGAAGCTTTCTTT	CASSTHTGVNTEAFF
.	TRBJ1-5	TRBV19	TRBD1	14	TGTGCCAGTAGAAGGGACAGGGGGAATCAGCCCCAGCATTTT	CASRRDRGNQPQHF
.	TRBJ2-7	TRBV12-5	.	15	TGTGCTAGTGGTTTGCCCACAGGGAAGGCCTACGAGCAGTACTTC	CASGLPTGKAYEQYF
.	TRBJ2-5	TRBV10-2	TRBD2	15	TGCGCCAGCAGACAACTAGCGGGGGGTAGTGAGACCCAGTACTTC	CASRQLAGGSETQYF
.	TRBJ2-3	TRBV6-4	.	13	TGTGCCAGCAGCCGGACAGTTTTTGCTACGCAGTATTTT	CASSRTVFATQYF
.	TRBJ2-7	TRBV18	TRBD1	14	TGTGCCAGCTCAGACAGGACAGGGGGCGACGAGCAGTACTTC	CASSDRTGGDEQYF
.	TRBJ1-6	TRBV18	.	15	TGTGCCAGCTCACCCCCTGGACAGTATAATTCACCCCTCCACTTT	CASSPPGQYNSPLHF
once	TRBJ1-1	TRBV13	.	14	TGTGCCAGCAGCCTAACAGGGAGGGGCACTGAAGCTTTCTTT	CASSLTGRGTEAFF
few	TRBJ1-2	TRBV5-6	.	13	TGTGCCAGCAGCTTGAGGGAGGGCTATGGCTACACCTTC	CASSLREGYGYTF
.	TRBJ1-5	TRBV23-1	TRBD1	16	TGCGCCAGCAGTCAATCAGACAGGGAGTATTCGCAGCCCCAGCATTTT	CASSQSDREYSQPQHF
.	TRBJ1-1	TRBV18	TRBD1	14	TGTGCCAGCTCACTTGGACAGGGGGCGCGGGAAGCTTTCTTT	CASSLGQGAREAFF
.	TRBJ1-3	TRBV28	.	16	.	CASSSSGQGSGNTIYF
.	TRBJ1-2	TRBV9	.	14	TGTGCCAGCAGCCAACGGGACAATAGCTATGGCTACACCTTC	CASSQRDNSYGYTF
.	TRBJ1-2	TRBV15	.	14	TGTGCCACCAGCAGAGATTTGACTGCTTATGGCTACACCTTC	CATSRDLTAYGYTF
.	TRBJ2-3	TRBV27	.	13	TGTGCCAGCAGTAGGGACTCCACAGATACGCAGTATTTT	CASSRDSTDTQYF